A selection of T cell receptor beta chains follows, all from one sample in a study of Graves' ophthalmopathy and Graves' hyperthyroidism. TCRdb used MiXCR to reprocess the multiplex PCR reads, holding one entry per CDR3 protein. Among roughly 1.1 million distinct CDR3 sequences, about two fifths were seen once, and the ten largest hold 11%. Sequencing was done on a sample of peripheral blood or thyroid tissue (not recorded which). These receptors all come from an adult man with Graves' hyperthyroidism. The conserved cysteine and the conserved F or W are not part of the CDR3 here. The order of the fields is J gene, clone size, V gene, D gene, CDR3 protein. A D gene is named only where the DNA matches it firmly. Part of the rows lack a size; the others show once, few, many or a class for expanded clones.

>TRBJ1-3|many|TRBV10-3|.
AIMDSQRNSGNTIY
>TRBJ2-7|many|TRBV7-2|.
ASSLGGTYYEQY
>TRBJ2-6|.|TRBV4-1|TRBD1
ASSDGQGTGATNVLT
>TRBJ2-2|.|TRBV4-3|.
ASSQEGTHNTGELF
>TRBJ2-2|few|TRBV25-1|.
ASSVWNTGELF
>TRBJ1-6|.|TRBV5-5|.
ASIPTGRGDSPLH
>TRBJ1-2|many|TRBV6-5|.
ASTRDRMMGYT
>TRBJ2-7|.|TRBV5-5|.
ASSLGPQLEQY
>TRBJ1-1|many|TRBV19|TRBD1
ASSIRGQGRNTEAF
>TRBJ1-4|.|TRBV7-9|.
ASSSPGRTGTNEKLF
>TRBJ2-5|many|TRBV7-9|.
ASSLQTRSGETQY
>TRBJ2-7|many|TRBV7-8|.
ASSHDWEADEQY
>TRBJ1-1|few|TRBV2|TRBD1
ASSVRPGTGLAF
>TRBJ2-5|few|TRBV9|.
ASSPSGADEGAQY
>TRBJ2-5|.|TRBV5-1|.
ASSSLQGFSGETQY
>TRBJ1-1|many|TRBV7-2|.
ASSKQVSVNTEAF
>TRBJ1-5|.|TRBV27|.
ASSPRTETINQPQH
>TRBJ2-7|.|TRBV24-1|.
ATSARQASSYEQY
>TRBJ1-2|.|TRBV11-1|.
AWPEVLGLLVYPARIVDGYT
>TRBJ2-7|.|TRBV20-1|.
TAERRRFYEQY
>TRBJ1-6|many|TRBV12-3/TRBV12-4|.
ASNWPGGPLH
>TRBJ1-5|few|TRBV27|TRBD1
ASSFGQGAQPQH
>TRBJ2-6|few|TRBV6-1|.
ASSYRGSGANVLT
>TRBJ1-5|.|TRBV2|TRBD1
ASRETGANNQH
>TRBJ1-5|.|TRBV7-2|.
ASSLDQGPGWPQH
>TRBJ1-3|many|TRBV2|.
ASSGRAGNTIY
>TRBJ2-7|many|TRBV12-3/TRBV12-4|.
ASSLNVGSHEQY
>TRBJ1-5|.|TRBV11-2|.
ASSLGVGRGGPDSNQPQH
>TRBJ1-1|.|TRBV7-6|.
ASSLEGARGITAF
>TRBJ1-1|few|TRBV10-2|.
ASSELTGMETEAF
>TRBJ1-1|once|TRBV10-3|.
ARSPGLELAF
>TRBJ2-7|many|TRBV7-9|.
ASSNQGKVEQY
>TRBJ2-2|.|TRBV5-4|.
ASSTRDTGEVF
>TRBJ1-3|.|TRBV29-1|TRBD1
SVKDRGNTIY
>TRBJ1-4|.|TRBV7-2|TRBD1
ASSLGQLKEKLY
>TRBJ2-3|.|TRBV7-2|TRBD2
ASSGTRRLDTQY
>TRBJ2-7|.|TRBV27|.
ASSLKGGPGGEQY
>TRBJ1-6|.|TRBV7-8|.
ASSPALLQGWSSPLH
>TRBJ1-3|.|TRBV10-3|.
AISESGDTIY
>TRBJ1-1|few|TRBV5-4|.
ASSRGVHSINTEAF
>TRBJ2-7|.|TRBV6-6|TRBD1
ASSNRGLNEQY
>TRBJ2-7|many|TRBV4-3|.
ASSQELRGSYEQY
>TRBJ2-6|.|TRBV28|.
ASARRRTGGANVLT
>TRBJ1-2|many|TRBV12-3/TRBV12-4|.
ASSSPRTTNYGYT
>TRBJ1-1|many|TRBV11-2|.
ASSLDNWSTEAF
>TRBJ2-5|.|TRBV10-1|.
ASSESGAVETQY
>TRBJ1-5|few|TRBV10-3|TRBD1
ASSYQRPGTGFGQPQH
>TRBJ2-5|many|TRBV7-2|.
ASSYSGLVETQY
>TRBJ1-2|many|TRBV6-5|.
ASSDRSGTADGYT
>TRBJ1-5|many|TRBV11-2|.
ASSFDTYQPQH
>TRBJ2-7|few|TRBV10-3|.
AISKDGQDQY
>TRBJ2-6|few|TRBV10-3|.
AISPRANVLT
>TRBJ1-5|many|TRBV29-1|.
SVAEGGWNQPQH
>TRBJ1-5|many|TRBV12-3/TRBV12-4|TRBD1
ASSTGVGQPQH
>TRBJ2-5|few|TRBV12-3/TRBV12-4|TRBD1
ASSGNGGQGKETQY
>TRBJ2-7|few|TRBV7-3|.
ASSQGGRPLDEQY
>TRBJ2-5|many|TRBV29-1|.
SVKGVQETQY